This is a list of T cell receptor beta chains from one sample in a study of CD8+CD57+ T cells in acquired aplastic anemia. One entry per CDR3 protein results from TCRdb running MiXCR on the reads. The data contain about 220,000 distinct CDR3 sequences, approximately 35% of them singletons. Sequencing was done on a sample of sorted CD4+, CD8+, or CD8+CD57+ T cells (not recorded which) from PBMCs. The receptors stem from a human donor in good health, serving as a control. The CDR3 runs from the conserved cysteine through the conserved F or W. D genes are given only for firm matches. Expanded clones get a size class; other rows say once, few or many, or leave the size out.

j_call clone_size v_call d_call cdr3_nt cdr3_aa
TRBJ1-5 . TRBV5-1 TRBD1 TGCGCCAGCAGGCCCGGGACAGGTCATCAGCCCCAGCATTTT CASRPGTGHQPQHF
TRBJ1-3 . TRBV10-3 . TGTGCCATCAGTGGCGCGGGGTCTGGAAACACCACATATTTT CAISGAGSGNTTYF
TRBJ1-2 . TRBV11-1 TRBD1 TGTGCTAGCAGCGCGAGGGCGTCCGGGACAGGGGCTTTCTATGGCTACACCTTC CASSARASGTGAFYGYTF
TRBJ1-2 once TRBV2 TRBD1 TGTGCCAGCCGGGACAGGGAACTCTATGGCTACACCTTC CASRDRELYGYTF
TRBJ1-4 many TRBV2 . TGTGCCAGCAGTCTAACGGCAGGGTTGGATGAAAAACTGTTTTTT CASSLTAGLDEKLFF
TRBJ1-2 many TRBV7-9 TRBD1 TGTGCCAGCAGCTTAGCGGAGGGGGCAAGTGGCTACACCTTC CASSLAEGASGYTF
TRBJ2-1 . TRBV11-2 TRBD2 TGTGCCAGCAGCCCCTATCTGGGAGTAGCGGGAGGGTACAATGAGCAGTTCTTC CASSPYLGVAGGYNEQFF
TRBJ1-1 . TRBV5-1 . TGCGCCAGCAGTGGGAGTGGTTTTGAAGCTTTCTTT CASSGSGFEAFF
TRBJ2-5 many TRBV11-1 . TGTGCCAGCAGCTCAAAAGAGACCCAGTACTTC CASSSKETQYF
TRBJ1-2 many TRBV19 . TGTGCCAGTAGTACCGACCCGACAGCTAACTATGGCTACACCTTC CASSTDPTANYGYTF
TRBJ2-1 few TRBV6-1 . TGTGCCAGCAGCCCAATTCGGGTGCCCTCCTACAATGAGCAGTTCTTC CASSPIRVPSYNEQFF
TRBJ1-4 . TRBV30 . TGTGCCTGGAATGGAGGGCAGACAACTAATGAAAAACTGTTTTTT CAWNGGQTTNEKLFF
TRBJ1-2 many TRBV12-3/TRBV12-4 TRBD1 TGTGCCAGCAGTTACGGGGACAGGGGGCTCGTCGGCTACACCTTC CASSYGDRGLVGYTF
TRBJ2-7 many TRBV13 . TGTGCCAGCAGCCACGTTAGCGTCTACGAGCAGTACTTC CASSHVSVYEQYF
TRBJ2-7 many TRBV5-1 TRBD2 TGCGCCAGCAGCTCGGGACTAAAAGGCGAGCAGTACTTC CASSSGLKGEQYF
TRBJ1-5 many TRBV7-9 . TGTGCCAGCACCTCGACAGTCAGCAATCAGCCCCAGCATTTT CASTSTVSNQPQHF
TRBJ2-1 many TRBV2 TRBD2 TGTGCCAGCAGTGTACGGATACTAGCGGGAGGTACCGAGGTGTACAATGAGCAGTTCTTC CASSVRILAGGTEVYNEQFF
TRBJ1-5 many TRBV2 . TGTGCCAGCAGGGACTCTTTCCGAGGGCAGCCCCAGCATTTT CASRDSFRGQPQHF
TRBJ2-7 . TRBV4-1 TRBD2 TGCGCCAGCAGCCAAGATATTGTGATGCGGGGGGGCATCTACGAGCAGTACTTC CASSQDIVMRGGIYEQYF
TRBJ2-5 few TRBV5-4 . TGTGCCAGCAGCCCGGGCCCGTTCCAAGAGACCCAGTACTTC CASSPGPFQETQYF
TRBJ2-4 few TRBV5-1 TRBD2 TGCGCCAGCAGCTGGGGTGGAGCGGGGGTTGACATTCAGTACTTC CASSWGGAGVDIQYF
TRBJ1-1 . TRBV3-1 TRBD1 TGTGCCAGCAGCCAAGGGCAGGGGGCTACTGTCGGGAACATTGAAGCTTCCTTT CASSQGQGATVGNIEASF
TRBJ2-2 few TRBV5-1 . TGCGCCAGCAGCTTACAACAGGGATCCACCGGGGAGCTGTTTTTT CASSLQQGSTGELFF
TRBJ1-2 few TRBV6-1 . TGTGCCAGCAGGGTAGGGACCCGACCAAATGGCTACACCTTC CASRVGTRPNGYTF
TRBJ2-1 few TRBV20-1 TRBD2 TGCAGTGCTAGACTAGCGGGGGGGCCTAGGTTCTTC CSARLAGGPRFF
TRBJ2-7 few TRBV3-1 . TGTGCCAGCAGCTCGCGACTAGTCCAAAACGAGCAGTACTTC CASSSRLVQNEQYF
TRBJ1-2 . TRBV29-1 . TGCAGCGTCGATCGGGGGGCTAACTATGGCTACACCTTC CSVDRGANYGYTF
TRBJ1-2 many TRBV5-1 . TGCGCCAGCAGCTTGCAACAGAGCTATGGCTACACCTTC CASSLQQSYGYTF
TRBJ2-7 many TRBV6-5 . TGTGCCAGCAGTTTAGCCCTGGGCGAGCAGTACTTC CASSLALGEQYF
TRBJ2-7 many TRBV4-1 TRBD2 TGCGCCAGCAGTCGACTAGCGGGCCCTAGCTCCTACGAGCAGTACTTC CASSRLAGPSSYEQYF
TRBJ2-7 . TRBV25-1 . TGTGCCAGCAGTGAATATACAGGGTCGTTTGGCGAGCAGTACTTC CASSEYTGSFGEQYF
TRBJ1-2 many TRBV5-1 . TGCGCCAGCAGCCCCCAGGCAGGGTATGGCTACACCTTC CASSPQAGYGYTF
TRBJ1-1 . TRBV5-1 . TGCGCCAGCAGCTTACTGGATTTGAACACTGAAGCTTTCTTT CASSLLDLNTEAFF
TRBJ2-3 . TRBV15 TRBD2 TGTGCCACCAGCAGAGAATGGTCTAGCGGGAGTCCAGATACGCAGTATTTT CATSREWSSGSPDTQYF
TRBJ2-5 many TRBV4-2 TRBD2 TGTGCCAGCAGCCAAGATGGAGCGGGAGGGGTAGAGACCCAGTACTTC CASSQDGAGGVETQYF
TRBJ1-5 many TRBV5-5 TRBD1 TGTGCCAGCAGCCACTCCGACAGGGCGCATCGACCCCAGCATTTT CASSHSDRAHRPQHF
TRBJ1-5 many TRBV7-9 . TGTGCCAGCAGCTTAGGGGGGGTGGATCAGCCCCAGCATTTT CASSLGGVDQPQHF
TRBJ2-7 . TRBV10-3 . TGTGCCATCGGTGGCCCCAGGGTGAGAGAGCAGTACTTC CAIGGPRVREQYF
TRBJ2-7 many TRBV2 TRBD1 TGTGCCAGCAGCACTACAGGGGGATACTCCTACGAGCAGTACTTC CASSTTGGYSYEQYF
TRBJ2-2 few TRBV7-9 . TGTGCCAGCAGCTTATTGGACGGGGAGCTGTTTTTT CASSLLDGELFF
TRBJ2-5 once TRBV24-1 . TGTGCCACCAGTGCGAGACTAGGCACAGATACGCTGTACTTC CATSARLGTDTLYF
TRBJ1-5 few TRBV12-3/TRBV12-4 . TGTGCCAGCAGCCGACTCCTAGGCCATCAGCCCCAGCATTTT CASSRLLGHQPQHF
TRBJ2-7 . TRBV7-2 . TGTGCCAGCAGCCCAACAGAATCCTACGAGCAGTACTTC CASSPTESYEQYF
TRBJ2-1 . TRBV14 . TGTGCCAGCAGCCAAGCCCCCGTTTTCCAACATTGGCAGTTCTTC CASSQAPVFQHWQFF
TRBJ1-4 many TRBV9 . TGTGCCAGCAGCGTAGATCCAGGGCCGAATGAAAAACTGTTTTTT CASSVDPGPNEKLFF
TRBJ1-1 . TRBV29-1 . TGCAGCGTCTCCATCTGGAACACTGAAGCTTCCTTT CSVSIWNTEASF
TRBJ1-6 . TRBV19 . TGTGCCAGTAGTATGTCAGGGAGAAACTCACCCCTCCACTTT CASSMSGRNSPLHF
TRBJ2-2 . TRBV24-1 TRBD1 TGTGCCACCAGGGGTCCAGGGGGCTTCGGGGAGCTGTTCTTT CATRGPGGFGELFF
TRBJ2-3 . TRBV4-1 . TGTGCCAGCAGCCAAGGCACAGGCTCAGATACGCAGTATTTT CASSQGTGSDTQYF
TRBJ2-1 . TRBV20-1 TRBD1 TGCAGTGCCAGGGGTACAGGACAGGGAAACAATGAGCAGTTCTTC CSARGTGQGNNEQFF
TRBJ1-2 many TRBV5-1 . TGCGCCAGCAGCTTGGTCTGGGCAGAGTATGGCTACACCTTC CASSLVWAEYGYTF
TRBJ2-1 many TRBV10-1 TRBD1 TGCGCCAGCAGCAAACGGACAGGGGGCTACAATGAGCAGTTCTTC CASSKRTGGYNEQFF
TRBJ2-1 few TRBV7-2 TRBD2 TGTGCCAGCAGCTTAGTCCGGGGGGGGAAGAATGAGCAGTTCTTC CASSLVRGGKNEQFF
TRBJ1-1 . TRBV2 . TGTGTCAGCAGATTGAACACTGAAGCTTCCTTT CVSRLNTEASF
TRBJ2-4 many TRBV19 . TGTGCCAGTAGTATTGCGGAAAACATTCAGTACTTC CASSIAENIQYF
TRBJ2-7 few TRBV15 . TGTGCCACCTACGAGCAGTACTTC CATYEQYF
TRBJ1-4 . TRBV15 TRBD1 TGTGCCACCAGCAGGGTCCAGGGGGTACTTGAAAAACTGTTTTTT CATSRVQGVLEKLFF
TRBJ2-5 . TRBV28 . TGTGCCAGCAGTTTACCAGGGGAACAAGAGACCCAGTACTTC CASSLPGEQETQYF
TRBJ2-3 few TRBV3-1 . TGTGCCAGCAGCCAAGAGGGAGTTCTAGATACGCAGTATTTT CASSQEGVLDTQYF
TRBJ2-2 . TRBV10-3 TRBD1 TGTGCCAGCAGACAGGGGTTCTACACCGGGGAGCTGTTTTTT CASRQGFYTGELFF